These 10 T cell receptor beta chains share one sample of origin, sequenced in a study of cytomegalovirus exposure and HLA in healthy donors. PCR amplification relied on 60 Vbeta primers (plus 13 Jbeta primers). Libraries were prepared by immunoSEQ multiplex PCR; TCRdb keeps only in-frame clonotypes and omits some of them. The table records about 110,000 clones, 70% to 85% of them present only once. Sequencing was performed on PBMCs. The receptors come from a male donor in good health and CMV-seronegative.

As regards this clone: One junction end disagrees with the germline gene, perhaps due to a read error. Additional DNA sequences in this sample encode the identical CDR3. The chain combines TRBV5-4 with TRBJ2-7, with 8 bases identical to TRBD1. Germline CDR1 SGHNT, CDR2 YYREEE (reference sequence). This CDR3 contains 15 residues. This CDR3 reads CASSLEDQGAYEQYF. The CDR3, as DNA: TGTGCCAGCAGCTTGGAAGATCAGGGGGCCTACGAGCAATACTTC. The whole variable domain, remainder taken from reference TRBV5-4 and TRBJ2-7, is ETGVTQSPTHLIKTRGQQVTLRCSSQSGHNTVSWYQQALGQGPQFIFQYYREEENGRGNFPPRFSGLQFPNYSSELNVNALELDDSALYLCASSLEDQGAYEQYFGPGTRLTVT.

The chain joins TRBV5-1 to TRBJ2-7, with 10 bases aligning to TRBD1. V shed 2 bases and J 6 bases; nucleotides not matched to a gene: 8. The CDR3 has 15 residues. The germline gives CDR1 SGHRS, CDR2 YFSETQ. The CDR3 DNA reads as TGCGCCAGCAGCTTTCAGGGACAGGGGAGGAGCGAGCAGTACTTC. It yields the protein CASSFQGQGRSEQYF. The variable domain in full, with the rest retrieved from reference TRBV5-1 and TRBJ2-7, is KAGVTQTPRYLIKTRGQQVTLSCSPISGHRSVSWYQQTPGQGLQFLFEYFSETQRNKGNFPGRFSGRQFSNSRSEMNVSTLELGDSALYLCASSFQGQGRSEQYFGPGTRLTVT.

V gene TRBV6-1 combines with J gene TRBJ2-7, with D perhaps matching TRBD2 (5 bases). Per germline, CDR1 MNHNS and CDR2 SASEGT. CDR3 length: 15 residues. V was trimmed by 4 bases and J by 5 bases, leaving 18 bases between them. CDR3 sequence (DNA): TGTGCCAGCAGTGGGCTCGGGGTCCGCAGCGACGAGCAGTACTTC. Encoded protein: CASSGLGVRSDEQYF.

With respect to this clone: A junction end diverges from the germline sequence, so it may reflect a read error. J is TRBJ1-1 and V is TRBV14; 8 bases match TRBD1. This CDR3 is 13 amino acids long. Germline V lookup: CDR1 SGHDN, CDR2 FVKESK. The CDR3 DNA reads TGTGCCAGCAGCCAAGAGATCGGCAGGGGGCTTGTCTTT. Translation: CASSQEIGRGLVF.

This chain links TRBV5-5 with TRBJ2-7; 7 bases map to TRBD1. CDR1 SGHKS and CDR2 YYEKEE come from the germline V gene (reference sequence). CDR3 length: 16 amino acids. J lost 3 bases, V lost 3 bases, and 12 bases had no gene match. The CDR3 DNA is TGTGCCAGCAGCTCGACCGGGACAGATCTCTACTACGAGCAGTACTTC. As protein: CASSSTGTDLYYEQYF.

The gene calls are TRBV29-1 and TRBJ1-2; D might be TRBD1 (5 bases). CDR1 is SQVTM, CDR2 ANQGSEA, per germline. V shed 4 bases and J shed 4 bases, with 13 bases lying between them. The CDR3 loop spans 13 amino acids. The CDR3 nucleotides read TGCAGCGTTGTAGCAGGGCCCCTCTATGGCTACACCTTC. It is translated as CSVVAGPLYGYTF.

This clone came up once. The chain is built from TRBV7-9 and TRBJ1-2; D ambiguous. The CDR3 length is 14 residues. Deletions cut 0 bases from V and 4 bases from J, with 9 bases between. CDR1 is SEHNR, CDR2 FQNEAQ, per germline (reference sequence). The CDR3 region has the DNA TGTGCCAGCAGCTTAGCGGAGAATCCCTATGGCTACACCTTC. Its protein product is CASSLAENPYGYTF.

The chain links TRBV5-1 to TRBJ1-2; D not certain. Trimming removed 0 bases from V and 4 bases from J, with 13 bases in between. This CDR3 is built from 15 residues. Germline V gene sequence: CDR1 SGHRS, CDR2 YFSETQ. CDR3 bases: TGCGCCAGCAGCTTGGTAGTCCCCAGGATCTATGGCTACACCTTC. It encodes CASSLVVPRIYGYTF.

J is TRBJ1-4 and V is TRBV13; TRBD1 matches 10 bases. Germline values: CDR1 PRHDT, CDR2 FYEKMQ (reference sequence). The CDR3 loop spans 16 amino acids. Trimming removed 4 bases from V and 5 bases from J; junction bases left unmatched: 7. CDR3 region: CASSSPGTGENEKLFF. The DNA for the CDR3 is TGTGCCAGCAGCTCCCCCGGGACAGGGGAAAATGAAAAACTGTTTTTT.

This chain joins TRBV5-1 and TRBJ2-5, with D possibly matching TRBD2 (5 bases). The germline CDR1 and CDR2 sequences are SGHRS and YFSETQ. V was cut by 0 bases and J by 5 bases, with 17 bases left in between. The CDR3 has 16 residues. CDR3 sequence reads: CASSLAYQSGKETQYF. CDR3 coding DNA: TGCGCCAGCAGCTTGGCCTATCAGTCCGGGAAGGAGACCCAGTACTTC.